A single sample gave rise to the 7 T cell receptor beta chains below, sequenced in a study of identical twins. TCRdb recomputed calls from the 5' RACE reads with MiXCR, one row per CDR3 protein. Altogether roughly 240,000 distinct CDR3 sequences are present, roughly 7% being singletons, with the ten largest covering roughly 3.9%. These data also featured in a second study, about yellow fever vaccine responses in identical twins.

The sequenced sample was memory (CD45RO+) T cells sorted from blood. The receptor source for this set is a woman aged 18-30 years in good health.

In this sample, this clonotype turned up a few times. J is TRBJ2-3 and V is TRBV6-6; possibly TRBD1 for D (5 bases). CDR3 length: 13 residues. V lost 5 bases, J lost 2 bases, and 8 bases lay in between. The germline V gene encodes CDR1 MNHNY and CDR2 SVGAGI (reference sequence). CDR3 amino acids: CASSKTATDTQYF. As DNA, the CDR3 is TGTGCCAGCAGTAAGACAGCCACAGATACGCAGTATTTT.

This clonotype was seen only a few times. This chain connects TRBV3-1 to TRBJ2-3; D is unclear. The V end was cut by 0 bases, the J end by 7 bases, with 8 bases between. This CDR3 has 13 amino acids. Germline V gene lookup returns CDR1 LGHDT and CDR2 YNNKEL (reference sequence). In DNA form, the CDR3 reads TGTGCCAGCAGCCAAGAGGGTCACTATACGCAGTATTTT. Amino acids: CASSQEGHYTQYF.

This clonotype was observed a handful of times. V and J are TRBV10-3 and TRBJ2-2; 9 bases are a match to TRBD2. Germline CDR1 and CDR2: ENHRY and SYGVKD. J lost 2 bases, V lost 10 bases, and 11 bases had no gene match. This CDR3 has 16 residues. CDR3 residues: CATRGSGGPNTGELFF. The CDR3 DNA follows: TGTGCCACCCGGGGTAGCGGGGGCCCCAACACCGGGGAGCTGTTTTTT.

This clonotype has a count of ten or more. V and J are TRBV20-1 and TRBJ1-2, with 7 bases that match TRBD1. Losses at the gene ends were 6 bases for V and 7 bases for J; bases not matched to a gene: 8. The germline gives CDR1 DFQATT, CDR2 SNEGSKA (reference sequence). This CDR3 region has 12 residues. The CDR3 protein is CSAIQGMSGYTF. Here the CDR3 DNA reads TGCAGTGCAATACAGGGGATGTCTGGCTACACCTTC.

This clonotype was counted many times. This chain connects TRBV5-1 to TRBJ2-5; no firm D call. V lost 2 bases, J lost 1 base, and 6 bases lay in between. The CDR3 covers 13 residues. Germline values: CDR1 SGHRS, CDR2 YFSETQ. The CDR3 bases are TGCGCCAGCAGCTTTACCTTCCAAGAGACCCAGTACTTC. The encoded protein is CASSFTFQETQYF.

The V and J genes are TRBV20-1 and TRBJ2-3; tentatively, D is TRBD2 (6 bases). The V and J ends lost 6 bases and 9 bases respectively, with 19 bases between them. From germline, CDR1 is DFQATT and CDR2 SNEGSKA (reference sequence). The CDR3 consists of 13 residues. Here the CDR3 DNA reads TGCAGTGCCAGGCCGGGGGAAGGAGGGACGCAGTATTTT. Encoded protein: CSARPGEGGTQYF.

This clonotype was seen at least ten times. This sequence joins TRBV7-8 and TRBJ2-4; possibly TRBD1 for D (5 bases). From germline, CDR1 is SGHVS and CDR2 FQNEAQ. V was shortened by 5 bases and J by 6 bases, with 17 bases between the two germline ends. The CDR3 runs 15 residues. CDR3 amino acids: CASSPWSGNTNIQYF. CDR3 in DNA: TGTGCCAGCAGCCCGTGGTCAGGGAACACAAACATTCAGTACTTC.